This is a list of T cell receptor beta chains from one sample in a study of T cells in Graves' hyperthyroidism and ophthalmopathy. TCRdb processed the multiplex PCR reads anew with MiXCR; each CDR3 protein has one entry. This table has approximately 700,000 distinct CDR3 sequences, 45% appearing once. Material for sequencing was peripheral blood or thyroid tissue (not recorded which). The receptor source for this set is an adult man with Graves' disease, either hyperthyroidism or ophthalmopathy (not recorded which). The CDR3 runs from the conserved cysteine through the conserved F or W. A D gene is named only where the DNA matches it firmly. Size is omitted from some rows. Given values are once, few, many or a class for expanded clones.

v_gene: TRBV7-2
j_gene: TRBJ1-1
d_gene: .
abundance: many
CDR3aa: CASSLNRDTEAFF
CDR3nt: TGTGCCAGCAGCTTAAACAGGGACACTGAAGCTTTCTTT

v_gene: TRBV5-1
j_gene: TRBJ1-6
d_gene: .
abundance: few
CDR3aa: CASSSDAGLSGSPLHF
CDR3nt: TGCGCCAGCAGCTCAGATGCGGGGTTATCGGGTTCACCCCTCCACTTT

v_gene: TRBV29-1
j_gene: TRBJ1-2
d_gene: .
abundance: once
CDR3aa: CSVLAGQANYGYTF
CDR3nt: TGCAGCGTTCTGGCCGGCCAAGCTAACTATGGCTACACCTTC

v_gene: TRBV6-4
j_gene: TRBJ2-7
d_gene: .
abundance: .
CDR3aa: CASSDSVGNEQYF
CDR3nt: TGTGCCAGCAGTGACTCGGTGGGGAACGAGCAGTACTTC

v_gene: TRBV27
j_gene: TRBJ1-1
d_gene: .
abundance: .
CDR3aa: CASSSTVLSTEAFF
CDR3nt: TGTGCCAGCAGTTCGACAGTTCTGAGCACTGAAGCTTTCTTT

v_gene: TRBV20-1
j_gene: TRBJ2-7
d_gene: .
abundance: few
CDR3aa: CSAANRDRYYEQYF
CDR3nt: TGCAGTGCTGCGAACCGGGACCGATACTACGAGCAGTACTTC

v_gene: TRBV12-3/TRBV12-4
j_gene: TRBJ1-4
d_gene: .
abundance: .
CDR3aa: CASRRDGGEKLFF
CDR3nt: TGTGCCAGCAGGCGGGACGGAGGAGAAAAACTGTTTTTT

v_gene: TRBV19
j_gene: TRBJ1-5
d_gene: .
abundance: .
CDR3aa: CASSIDAGPNQPQHF
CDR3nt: TGTGCCAGTAGTATAGATGCAGGGCCTAATCAGCCCCAGCATTTT

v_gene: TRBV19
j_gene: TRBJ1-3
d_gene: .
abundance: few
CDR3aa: CASSRTVSGNTIYF
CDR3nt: TGTGCCAGTAGCCGGACGGTCTCTGGAAACACCATATATTTT

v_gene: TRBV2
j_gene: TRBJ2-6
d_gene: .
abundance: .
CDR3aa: CASSLTGGGANVLTF
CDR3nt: TGTGCCAGCAGTCTGACAGGTGGCGGGGCCAACGTCCTGACTTTC

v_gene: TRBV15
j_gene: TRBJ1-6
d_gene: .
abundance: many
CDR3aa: CATSRDRDYNSPLHF
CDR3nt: TGTGCCACCAGCAGAGACAGGGATTATAATTCACCCCTCCACTTT

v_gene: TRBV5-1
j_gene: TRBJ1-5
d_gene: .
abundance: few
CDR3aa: CASSLFGTPYSNQPQHF
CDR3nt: TGCGCCAGCAGCTTGTTCGGGACACCGTATAGCAATCAGCCCCAGCATTTT

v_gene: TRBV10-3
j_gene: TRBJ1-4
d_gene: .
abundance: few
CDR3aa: CAISETDYNEKLFF
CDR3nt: TGTGCCATCAGTGAGACGGATTATAATGAAAAACTGTTTTTT

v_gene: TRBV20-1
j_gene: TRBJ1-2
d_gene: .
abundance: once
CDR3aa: CSAEGLGDYGYTF
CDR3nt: TGCAGTGCTGAAGGACTGGGGGACTATGGCTACACCTTC

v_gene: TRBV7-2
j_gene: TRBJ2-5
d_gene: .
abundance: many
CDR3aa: CASSLDVGTQYF
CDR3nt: TGTGCCAGCAGCCTAGATGTGGGGACCCAGTACTTC